This T cell receptor (beta chain) was identified during a study of T cell repertoires in cytomegalovirus infection. Study-wide context: Researchers turned to recently identified HLA-C-restricted CMV epitopes as well as well-studied HLA-B-restricted ones.

Per germline, CDR1 LNHDA and CDR2 SQIVND (reference sequence). Deletions cut 5 bases from V and 6 bases from J, with 9 bases between. CDR3 length equals 12 residues. TCRdb re-called the reads through MiXCR, storing one row per CDR3 protein. The table records about 920,000 distinct CDR3 sequences, 30% to 40% of them present only once. This clonotype turned up a few times. The antigen is unknown. V gene TRBV19 combines with J gene TRBJ2-3; TRBD2 might be the D (5 bases). Material: cultured CD8+ T cells from PBMCs, obtained from culture after CMV antigen stimulation. This clonotype originated in a human donor in good health (CMV status not recorded). Some clones in this sample may be carry-over from other donors' samples. The chain's CDR3 is CASSATGDTQYF. Written as DNA, the CDR3 is TGTGCCAGTAGTGCGACGGGGGATACGCAGTATTTT. Based on the CDR3 plus reference TRBV19 and TRBJ2-3, the full variable domain is DGGITQSPKYLFRKEGQNVTLSCEQNLNHDAMYWYRQDPGQGLRLIYYSQIVNDFQKGDIAEGYSVSREKKESFPLTVTSAQKNPTAFYLCASSATGDTQYFGPGTRLTVL.